Sequencing of this T cell receptor beta chain was carried out in a study of cytomegalovirus exposure and HLA in healthy donors. As for the study in general: Across a few hundred genotyped donors, 81% landed in the Caucasian-associated ancestry cluster.

The PCR had 60 Vbeta and 13 Jbeta primers. Profiling relied on immunoSEQ multiplex PCR, and the TCRdb table lists in-frame clones only, not all of them. This table has around 170,000 clones, over 70% appearing once. Germline loops: CDR1 MDHEN, CDR2 SYDVKM. The CDR3 runs 13 residues. The V segment lost 8 bases and the J segment 6 bases; nucleotides outside the gene matches: 6. The J gene is TRBJ1-5, the V gene TRBV28, with TRBD1 identical over 8 bases. The specimen sequenced was PBMCs. The clonotype was recovered from a man between 50 and 59 years old in good health and CMV-seropositive. This CDR3 reads CASGQGALQPQHF. DNA for the CDR3: TGTGCCAGCGGGCAGGGGGCTCTTCAGCCCCAGCATTTT.